This TCR beta chain was found in a study of OX40 agonist ivuxolimab in advanced cancers. Trimming left V 5 bases short and J 1 base short, with 11 bases between. CDR3 length: 14 amino acids. CDR1 MNHNS and CDR2 SASEGT come from the germline V gene. Assay: immunoSEQ multiplex PCR; the TCRdb copy retains only in-frame clones and omits some. Of almost 85,000 clones listed, 94% are singletons. The source material was CD4+ or CD8+ T cells sorted from blood, sampled in a trial of the OX40 agonist ivuxolimab. The chain uses TRBV6-1 and TRBJ2-5; the D gene is possibly TRBD1 (6 bases). The clonotype originates from an adult with an advanced solid tumor such as melanoma, head and neck, liver or kidney cancer. CDR3 region: CASSRRDIQETQYF. The CDR3 DNA reads as TGTGCCAGCAGTAGACGGGACATCCAAGAGACCCAGTACTTC.